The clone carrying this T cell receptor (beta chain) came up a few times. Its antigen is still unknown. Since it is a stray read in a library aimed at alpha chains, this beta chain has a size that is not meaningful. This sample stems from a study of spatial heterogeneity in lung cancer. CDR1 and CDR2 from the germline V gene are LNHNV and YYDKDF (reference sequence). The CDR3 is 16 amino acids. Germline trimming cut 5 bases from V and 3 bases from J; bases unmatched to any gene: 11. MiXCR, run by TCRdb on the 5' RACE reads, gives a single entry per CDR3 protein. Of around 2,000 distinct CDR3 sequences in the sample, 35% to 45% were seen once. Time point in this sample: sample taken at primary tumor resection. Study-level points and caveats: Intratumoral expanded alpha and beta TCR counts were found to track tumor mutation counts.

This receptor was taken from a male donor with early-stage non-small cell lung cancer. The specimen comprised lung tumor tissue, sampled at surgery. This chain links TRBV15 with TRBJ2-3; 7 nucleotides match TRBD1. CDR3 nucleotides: TGTGCCACCAGCGGAGGAAAGGACAGGACAACAGATACGCAGTATTTT. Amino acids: CATSGGKDRTTDTQYF.